This T cell receptor (beta chain) was retrieved from a study of OX40 agonist ivuxolimab in advanced cancers. Profiling relied on immunoSEQ multiplex PCR, and the TCRdb table lists in-frame clones only, not all of them. The data hold around 85,000 clones, with roughly nine tenths observed a single time. The CDR3 is 15 residues long. The germline CDR1 and CDR2 sequences are SGHVS and FNYEAQ. V shed 2 bases and J shed 0 bases, with 8 bases lying between them. The chain recombines TRBV7-6 with TRBJ2-1; the D gene is possibly TRBD1 (6 bases). The sample in question was CD4+ or CD8+ T cells sorted from blood, obtained in a trial of the OX40 agonist ivuxolimab. This TCR was recovered from an adult with an advanced solid tumor such as melanoma, head and neck, liver or kidney cancer. The CDR3 spells CASSLQGSSYNEQFF. The CDR3 nucleotides read TGTGCCAGCAGCTTACAGGGGAGCTCCTACAATGAGCAGTTCTTC.